These T cell receptor beta chains were read from a single sample in a study of blood T cell repertoires in COVID-19. Some clones are missing from TCRdb's copy, which holds only in-frame ones; the method was immunoSEQ multiplex PCR. The repertoire includes about 150,000 clones, about 87% of them detected once, and 40% to 55% sits in the top ten. The sample taken for sequencing was peripheral blood. The source of these receptors is a human donor in a cohort sampled during active COVID-19. The CDR3 runs from the conserved cysteine through the conserved F or W. The order of the fields is clone size, CDR3 length, V gene, J gene, D gene, CDR3 DNA, CDR3 protein. A D gene is named only where the DNA matches it firmly. Clone size is shown for a subset of rows, as once, few, many or a class of expanded clone.

>NA|13|TRBV19|TRBJ2-4|NA
TGTGCCAGTAGTAGTCAGGCCATGGGCATTCAGTACTTC
CASSSQAMGIQYF
>NA|14|TRBV2|TRBJ1-2|TRBD1
TGTGCCAGCAGTGAATCTCCGACAGGGAGAAGCTACACCTTC
CASSESPTGRSYTF
>NA|15|TRBV7-3|TRBJ1-6|NA
TGTGCCAGCAGCTTAACTGGACAGTATAATTCACCCCTCCACTTT
CASSLTGQYNSPLHF
>NA|19|TRBV2|TRBJ2-2|TRBD2
TGTGCCAGCAGTACCGCGGGACTAGCGGGAAAAGTGAACACCGGGGAGCTGTTTTTT
CASSTAGLAGKVNTGELFF
>NA|14|TRBV27|TRBJ2-5|NA
TGTGCCAGCAGTTTACAGTCGAACCAAGAGACCCAGTACTTC
CASSLQSNQETQYF
>once|16|TRBV19|TRBJ2-3|NA
TGTGCCAGTAGTAATGACCCGCGGTCGGGGTCAGATACGCAGTATTTT
CASSNDPRSGSDTQYF
>NA|13|TRBV2|TRBJ2-1|NA
TGTGCCAGCAGGGCCAATGTTAACAATGAGCAGTTCTTC
CASRANVNNEQFF
>NA|18|TRBV4-3|TRBJ1-2|TRBD1
TGCGCCAGCAGCCAATCGGTCCCGGGACAGGGGGACCACTATGGCTACACCTTC
CASSQSVPGQGDHYGYTF
>once|13|TRBV27|TRBJ1-5|NA
TGTGCCAGCAGTTTCATAGGCAATCAGCCCCAGCATTTT
CASSFIGNQPQHF
>NA|14|TRBV5-5|TRBJ1-4|TRBD1
TGTGCCAGCAGCCCAGGGACAGGGAGGGAAAAACTGTTTTTT
CASSPGTGREKLFF
>NA|14|TRBV7-2|TRBJ1-1|TRBD1
TGTGCCAGCAGCGGACAGGGGCCAGGCACTGAAGCTTTCTTT
CASSGQGPGTEAFF
>NA|15|TRBV9|TRBJ2-3|NA
TGTGCCAGCAGCCTCCTAATGGGGCCTGGAGATACGCAGTATTTT
CASSLLMGPGDTQYF
>NA|16|TRBV5-4|TRBJ2-4|TRBD2
TGTGCCAGCAGCTTGGGGGGAGGGAGGGGCCAAAACATTCGGTACTTC
CASSLGGGRGQNIRYF
>once|15|TRBV4-3|TRBJ1-4|NA
TGCGCCAGCAGCCAAGCCGGGGTCACTAATGAAAAACTGTTTTTT
CASSQAGVTNEKLFF
>few|14|TRBV5-4|TRBJ2-5|NA
TGTGCCAGCAGCTTGAACAGGATGAGGGAGACCCAGTACTTC
CASSLNRMRETQYF
>NA|14|TRBV29-1|TRBJ1-2|TRBD1
TGCAGCGTTGAGAGGACAGGCGGGAGGAGAGGCTACACCTTC
CSVERTGGRRGYTF
>NA|14|TRBV30|TRBJ1-1|NA
TGTGCCTGGAGTTATGGGGTCGGGGACACTGAAGCTTTCTTT
CAWSYGVGDTEAFF
>NA|16|TRBV12-2|TRBJ2-1|NA
TGTGCAAGTCGCTTGTTACAGCTAGCGGGCAATAATGAGCAGTTCTTC
CASRLLQLAGNNEQFF
>few|15|TRBV5-5|TRBJ1-1|TRBD1
TGTGCCAGCAGCAGAGATAGACAGGGGGACACTGAAGCTTTCTTT
CASSRDRQGDTEAFF
>NA|17|TRBV24-1|TRBJ2-2|NA
TGTGCCACCAGTGCTCCCTTGGACAGAAGGAACACCGGGGAGCTGTTTTTT
CATSAPLDRRNTGELFF
>NA|17|TRBV4-1|TRBJ1-5|TRBD1
TGCGCCAGCAGCCAACCTATGGGGGACAGGAACAATCAGCCCCAGCATTTT
CASSQPMGDRNNQPQHF
>NA|15|TRBV29-1|TRBJ1-1|TRBD1
TGCAGCGTTGATGCCTCCGGGACAGGGTGGACTGAAGCTTTCTTT
CSVDASGTGWTEAFF
>NA|15|TRBV7-6|TRBJ1-1|NA
TGTGCCAGCAGCTTAGCAGGGGAGGGGAACACTGAAGCTTTCTTT
CASSLAGEGNTEAFF
>NA|15|TRBV9|TRBJ2-3|NA
TGTGCCAGCAGCTCCGGGTCTGCCAGCACAGATACGCAGTATTTT
CASSSGSASTDTQYF
>NA|12|TRBV5-5|TRBJ1-2|NA
TGTGCCAGCAGCTTGGAGGGGTCCGGCTACACCTTC
CASSLEGSGYTF
>NA|17|TRBV15|TRBJ2-3|TRBD2
TGTGCCACCAGCAGAGATCCCACTAGCGGGGGAACAGATACGCAGTATTTT
CATSRDPTSGGTDTQYF
>NA|15|TRBV18|TRBJ2-5|TRBD2
TGTGCCAGCTCACCACTAGCGGGAGTAGGGGAGACCCAGTACTTC
CASSPLAGVGETQYF
>NA|17|TRBV6-2/TRBV6-3|TRBJ1-5|TRBD1
TGTGCCAGCAGTTACGGGACAGGGGTTTCCAGCAATCAGCCCCAGCATTTT
CASSYGTGVSSNQPQHF
>NA|13|TRBV9|TRBJ1-1|NA
TGTGCCAGCAGCGCCGGGACAATTAGTGAAGCTTTCTTT
CASSAGTISEAFF
>NA|14|TRBV6-6|TRBJ1-1|NA
TGTGCCAGCATTATGACAGGTCTGAACACTGAAGCTTTCTTT
CASIMTGLNTEAFF
>NA|14|TRBV5-6|TRBJ2-3|NA
TGTGCCAGCAGCTTACTAGTTTCAGCAGATACGCAGTATTTT
CASSLLVSADTQYF
>once|14|TRBV7-9|TRBJ1-1|NA
TGTGCCAGCAGCCGCTTGACAGCGAACACTGAAGCTTTCTTT
CASSRLTANTEAFF
>NA|13|TRBV29-1|TRBJ1-1|TRBD1
TGCAGCGTCGGCGACAGGGGAGGCACTGAAGCTTTCTTT
CSVGDRGGTEAFF
>NA|16|TRBV5-1|TRBJ2-2|TRBD2
TGCGCCAGCAGCTCTTCAAGCGGGAGTGGAACCGGGGAGCTGTTTTTT
CASSSSSGSGTGELFF
>once|15|TRBV29-1|TRBJ1-1|NA
TGCAGCACCTACCCTCGAGGGGGGGCTCGGTCTGAAGCTTTCTTT
CSTYPRGGARSEAFF
>NA|15|TRBV7-9|TRBJ2-2|NA
TGTGCCAGCAGCCCCGGGCGGGGTTATTCCGGGGAGCTGTTTTTT
CASSPGRGYSGELFF
>NA|13|TRBV2|TRBJ2-2|NA
TGTGCCAGCAGTGAATACAGCCCCGGGGAGCTGTTTTTT
CASSEYSPGELFF